A single sample gave rise to the 24 T cell receptor beta chains below, sequenced in a study of T cell changes during pregnancy in multiple sclerosis. Some clones are missing from TCRdb's copy, which holds only in-frame ones; the method was immunoSEQ multiplex PCR. The top ten hold more than 3% of the sample, which has tens of thousands of clones, approximately 93% seen once. The sample was CD8+ T cells from peripheral blood mononuclear cells, taken in the second trimester of pregnancy. Receptors originate from a female donor with multiple sclerosis, enrolled in a pregnancy study.

The chain joins TRBV4-2 to TRBJ1-1; D is unresolved. Trimming took 0 bases from V and 7 from J, leaving 9 bases between them. This CDR3 is built from 13 residues. CDR1 and CDR2 (germline): LGHNA, YNFKEQ. The CDR3 DNA sequence: TGTGCCAGCAGCCAAGAACCTCGGGGTGAAGCTTTCTTT. The encoded protein is CASSQEPRGEAFF.

The chain combines TRBV2 with TRBJ2-7, with 10 bases that match TRBD1. J lost 4 bases, V lost 5 bases, and 8 bases had no gene match. The CDR3 is 15 amino acids. Germline values: CDR1 SNHLY, CDR2 FYNNEI. The CDR3 coding sequence is TGTGCCAGCAGTTTCCCCCGGGACAGGGGATACGAGCAGTACTTC. Translation gives CASSFPRDRGYEQYF. Filled out from reference TRBV2 and TRBJ2-7, the complete variable domain reads EPEVTQTPSHQVTQMGQEVILRCVPISNHLYFYWYRQILGQKVEFLVSFYNNEISEKSEIFDDQFSVERPDGSNFTLKIRSTKLEDSAMYFCASSFPRDRGYEQYFGPGTRLTVT.

This chain joins TRBV28 and TRBJ2-1; 9 nucleotides agree with TRBD2. Germline V gives CDR1 MDHEN, CDR2 SYDVKM. This CDR3 region has 15 residues. V trimming: 7 bases; J trimming: 4 bases; junction bases outside the gene matches: 8. The chain's CDR3 is CASTAGTSLYNEQFF. The CDR3 bases are TGTGCCAGCACCGCCGGGACTAGCCTTTACAATGAGCAGTTCTTC.

The chain carries TRBV5-1 and TRBJ2-7; D not certain. CDR3 length equals 14 residues. The germline V gene encodes CDR1 SGHRS and CDR2 YFSETQ. Trimming shortened V by 0 bases and J by 0 bases, and 7 bases separated the two germline ends. The CDR3 spells CASSLVRFSYEQYF. The CDR3 DNA reads TGCGCCAGCAGCTTGGTCAGGTTCTCCTACGAGCAGTACTTC.

This rearrangement joins TRBV30 to TRBJ2-7, with D tentatively TRBD1 (6 bases). The V gene lost 8 bases and the J gene lost 7 bases, with 18 bases spanning the gap. The CDR3 totals 12 residues. Looked up from germline, CDR1 is GTSNPN and CDR2 is SVGIG (reference sequence). CDR3 sequence (DNA): TGTGCCGGATGGGGGTCGAGGGGGGAGCAGTACTTC. Protein: CAGWGSRGEQYF.

This chain links TRBV7-1 with TRBJ2-2, with 15 bases lining up with TRBD2. TRBV7-1 has ORF status, its function being uncertain. This CDR3 is 24 amino acids long. V dropped 3 bases and J dropped 0; count of bases not matched to a gene: 20. In DNA form, the CDR3 reads TGTGCCAGCAGCTCCTTAGCAGGAAGTCCAGGACTAGCGGGAGGGCCTCCGAACACCGGGGAGCTGTTTTTT. This sequence encodes CASSSLAGSPGLAGGPPNTGELFF.

The V gene is TRBV7-3, the J gene TRBJ2-1, with TRBD2 matching over 13 bases. CDR1 is SGHTA and CDR2 is FQGTGA in the germline V gene. V lost 5 bases and J lost 7; bases outside the gene matches: 5. The CDR3 has 15 residues. CDR3 sequence: CASSLGLAGDNEQFF. DNA of the CDR3: TGTGCCAGCAGCCTAGGACTAGCGGGAGATAATGAGCAGTTCTTC. Full variable domain (remainder filled in from reference TRBV7-3 and TRBJ2-1): GAGVSQTPSNKVTEKGKYVELRCDPISGHTALYWYRQSLGQGPEFLIYFQGTGAADDSGLPNDRFFAVRPEGSVSTLKIQRTERGDSAVYLCASSLGLAGDNEQFFGPGTRLTVL.

This chain connects TRBV5-1 to TRBJ2-3; no definite D call. Trimming took 0 bases from V and 0 from J, leaving 8 bases between them. The CDR3 totals 15 residues. Looked up from germline, CDR1 is SGHRS and CDR2 is YFSETQ. The CDR3 sequence: CASSLGVTSTDTQYF. CDR3 bases: TGCGCCAGCAGCTTGGGAGTTACTAGCACAGATACGCAGTATTTT.

This chain uses TRBV7-2 with TRBJ2-3; TRBD2 agrees at 7 bases. The CDR3 length is 16 residues. The trim removed 5 bases at V and 4 bases at J, leaving 12 bases unmatched. Germline V gene data show CDR1 as SGHTA and CDR2 as FQGNSA. The CDR3 spells CASSPTRRELADTQYF. Written as DNA, the CDR3 is TGTGCCAGCAGCCCGACCCGGCGGGAGCTCGCAGATACGCAGTATTTT. Combining the CDR3 with reference TRBV7-2 and TRBJ2-3 gives the whole variable domain GAGVSQSPSNKVTEKGKDVELRCDPISGHTALYWYRQSLGQGLEFLIYFQGNSAPDKSGLPSDRFSAERTGGSVSTLTIQRTQQEDSAVYLCASSPTRRELADTQYFGPGTRLTVL.

The chain recombines TRBV29-1 with TRBJ2-1; perhaps TRBD2 as D (5 bases). This CDR3 spans 14 amino acids. Trimming removed 5 bases from V and 5 bases from J, with 16 bases in between. From germline, CDR1 is SQVTM and CDR2 ANQGSEA. The CDR3 sequence: CSVLLGLSNNEQFF. CDR3 bases: TGCAGCGTTCTACTAGGGCTTAGTAACAATGAGCAGTTCTTC.

The V call is TRBV5-1, the J call TRBJ1-5, with 7 bases fitting TRBD1. This CDR3 has 15 residues. The V gene's germline CDR1 is SGHRS and CDR2 YFSETQ. Unmatched junction bases numbered 4, after V lost 4 bases and J lost 0 bases. CDR3 in DNA: TGCGCCAGCAGCCAGGGGGACGGTAGCAATCAGCCCCAGCATTTT. It yields the protein CASSQGDGSNQPQHF.

This chain uses TRBV27 with TRBJ2-7, with 8 positions matching TRBD1. Germline V gene data show CDR1 as MNHEY and CDR2 as SMNVEV (reference sequence). V shed 2 bases, J shed 4 bases, and the junction held 4 bases outside the gene matches. There are 14 residues in the CDR3. For the CDR3, the DNA is TGTGCCAGCAGTTTACTGGACAGGGCTTACGAGCAGTACTTC. Protein sequence: CASSLLDRAYEQYF.

In nucleotides, the CDR3 is TGTGCCAGCAGCTGGGGACAGGCCCACTCCTACGAGCAGTACTTC. Translating it yields CASSWGQAHSYEQYF. This chain joins TRBV5-4 and TRBJ2-7; 8 nucleotides line up with TRBD1. The length of the CDR3 is 15 residues. CDR1 and CDR2 from the germline V gene are SGHNT and YYREEE (reference sequence). V shed 3 bases and J 0 bases; nucleotides not matched to a gene: 5.

The chain employs TRBV5-4 and TRBJ2-3; a weak D match, TRBD1 (6 bases). Germline V gene lookup returns CDR1 SGHNT and CDR2 YYREEE (reference sequence). The CDR3 runs to 15 residues. Trimming took off 4 bases at V and 4 bases at J, with 16 bases between the two ends. The CDR3: CASSGGKGMADTQYF. The CDR3 region has the DNA TGTGCCAGCAGCGGGGGCAAAGGGATGGCAGATACGCAGTATTTT.

The chain links TRBV4-1 to TRBJ2-3, with TRBD1 as a possible D gene (6 bases). This CDR3 has 14 residues. Germline CDR1 and CDR2: MGHRA and YSYEKL. The V end was cut by 4 bases, the J end by 4 bases, with 12 bases between. CDR3 DNA sequence: TGCGCCAGCAGCCCCTACGGGACACCAGATACGCAGTATTTT. The encoded protein is CASSPYGTPDTQYF.

The chain joins TRBV25-1 to TRBJ2-5; 8 bases map to TRBD1. V was pared by 6 bases and J by 12 bases, with 27 bases of the junction left unmatched. Germline lookup yields CDR1 MGHDK and CDR2 SYGVNS. This CDR3 comprises 18 residues. The CDR3 DNA is TGTGCCAGCAGGGCGGGACAGGATAAATCCCTACGCTTTCTGATCAAGTACTTC. Translation: CASRAGQDKSLRFLIKYF.

This clone has a handful of counts. The J gene is TRBJ1-2, the V gene TRBV30; a weak D match, TRBD1 (6 bases). Looked up from germline, CDR1 is GTSNPN and CDR2 is SVGIG (reference sequence). Between the trimmed V and J ends, which lost 5 bases and 2 bases, there was a span of 9 bases. The CDR3 consists of 12 residues. CDR3 residues: CAWATGNYGYTF. The CDR3 DNA reads TGTGCCTGGGCGACAGGAAACTATGGCTACACCTTC.

The chain employs TRBV6-5 and TRBJ2-3; D possibly corresponds to TRBD2 (6 bases). The CDR3 totals 15 residues. The V and J ends lost 8 bases and 4 bases respectively, with 19 bases between them. Germline-derived CDR1 and CDR2 are MNHEY and SVGAGI. The chain's CDR3 is CASCAQGGQPDTQYF. CDR3 nucleotides: TGTGCCAGCTGCGCCCAGGGAGGTCAGCCAGATACGCAGTATTTT.

The chain employs TRBV20-1 and TRBJ1-2; D remains unclear. Germline lookup yields CDR1 DFQATT and CDR2 SNEGSKA (reference sequence). This CDR3 region has 11 residues. The V gene lost 5 bases and the J gene lost 7 bases, with 11 bases spanning the gap. This chain's CDR3 is CSAPLGGGYTF. Written as DNA, the CDR3 is TGCAGTGCTCCTCTAGGCGGTGGCTACACCTTC.

The chain joins TRBV4-1 to TRBJ1-1, with 10 bases lining up with TRBD1. Germline values: CDR1 MGHRA, CDR2 YSYEKL. The CDR3 runs 14 residues. Losses at the gene ends were 4 bases for V and 6 bases for J; bases not matched to a gene: 5. The CDR3 sequence: CASSRGQGDAEAFF. The DNA for the CDR3 is TGCGCCAGCAGCCGCGGACAGGGGGACGCTGAAGCTTTCTTT.

This rearrangement joins TRBV11-1 to TRBJ2-4, with TRBD2 matching over 7 bases. CDR1 and CDR2 from the germline V gene are SGHAT and FQDESV (reference sequence). This CDR3 contains 13 residues. The V and J ends lost 4 bases and 6 bases, in that order; junction bases with no gene match: 3. The CDR3 protein is CASSSPGGNIQYF. CDR3 coding DNA: TGTGCCAGCAGCTCCCCGGGGGGAAACATTCAGTACTTC.

Details on this clone: One end of the junction varies from germline; a read error may be responsible. This chain connects TRBV6-5 to TRBJ1-2; 8 bases fit TRBD1. Per germline, CDR1 MNHEY and CDR2 SVGAGI. CDR3 length: 13 amino acids. The CDR3 DNA is TGTGCCAGCAGGGAGACAGGGGCGATTCTGAGCTCCTTC. Protein product: CASRETGAILSSF.

A single count supports this clone. V and J are TRBV14 and TRBJ2-1, with TRBD2 matching over 8 bases. Germline CDR1 and CDR2: SGHDN and FVKESK. V shed 0 bases, J shed 2 bases, and the junction held 3 bases outside the gene matches. CDR3 length: 16 residues. DNA for the CDR3: TGTGCCAGCAGCCAAGAGGTTAGCGGGACCTACAATGAGCAGTTCTTC. Translated: CASSQEVSGTYNEQFF.

The rearrangement joins TRBV29-1 to TRBJ2-1; TRBD2 matches 8 bases. This CDR3 has 15 residues. From germline, CDR1 is SQVTM and CDR2 ANQGSEA. V was pared by 8 bases and J by 3 bases, with 12 bases of the junction left unmatched. CDR3 in DNA: TGCAGCCCGGGCCGGGGGGGAGGACGCTACAATGAGCAGTTCTTC. It codes for CSPGRGGGRYNEQFF.